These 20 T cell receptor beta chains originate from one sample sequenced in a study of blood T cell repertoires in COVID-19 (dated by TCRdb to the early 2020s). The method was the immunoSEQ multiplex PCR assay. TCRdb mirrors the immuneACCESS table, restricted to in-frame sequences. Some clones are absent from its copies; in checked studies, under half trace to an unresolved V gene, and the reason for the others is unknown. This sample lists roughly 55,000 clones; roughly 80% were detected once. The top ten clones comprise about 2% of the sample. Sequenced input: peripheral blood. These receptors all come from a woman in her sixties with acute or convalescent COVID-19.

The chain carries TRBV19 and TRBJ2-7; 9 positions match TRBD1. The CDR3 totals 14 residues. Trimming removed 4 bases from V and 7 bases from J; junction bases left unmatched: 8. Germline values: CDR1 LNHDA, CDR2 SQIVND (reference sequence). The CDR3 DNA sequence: TGTGCCAGTAGTACTTCGGGACAGGGTCGAGAGCAGTACTTC. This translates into CASSTSGQGREQYF.

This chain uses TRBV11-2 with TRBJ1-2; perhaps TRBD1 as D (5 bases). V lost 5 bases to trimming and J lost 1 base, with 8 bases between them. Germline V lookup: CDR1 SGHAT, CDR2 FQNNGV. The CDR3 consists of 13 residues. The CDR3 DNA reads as TGTGCCAGCAGCCCTGACAGTAACTATGGCTACACCTTC. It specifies CASSPDSNYGYTF.

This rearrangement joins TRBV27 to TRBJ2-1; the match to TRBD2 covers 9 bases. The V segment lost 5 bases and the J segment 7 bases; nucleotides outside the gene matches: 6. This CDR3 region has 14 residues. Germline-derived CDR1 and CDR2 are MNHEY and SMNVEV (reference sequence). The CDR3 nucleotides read TGTGCCAGCAGTACCTCCGGACTAGCGAATGAGCAGTTCTTC. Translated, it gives CASSTSGLANEQFF.

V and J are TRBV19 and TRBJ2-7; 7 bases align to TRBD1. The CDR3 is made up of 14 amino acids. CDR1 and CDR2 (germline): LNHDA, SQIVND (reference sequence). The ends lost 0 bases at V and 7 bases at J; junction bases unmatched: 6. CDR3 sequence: CASSIDHNRGEQYF. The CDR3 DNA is TGTGCCAGTAGTATAGATCACAACAGGGGTGAGCAGTACTTC.

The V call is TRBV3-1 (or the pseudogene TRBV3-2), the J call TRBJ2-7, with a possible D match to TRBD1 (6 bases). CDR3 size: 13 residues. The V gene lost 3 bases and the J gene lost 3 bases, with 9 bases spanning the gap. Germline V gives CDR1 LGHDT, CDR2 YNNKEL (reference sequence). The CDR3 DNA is TGTGCCAGCAGCCAGGGACAATTCTACGAGCAGTACTTC. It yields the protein CASSQGQFYEQYF.

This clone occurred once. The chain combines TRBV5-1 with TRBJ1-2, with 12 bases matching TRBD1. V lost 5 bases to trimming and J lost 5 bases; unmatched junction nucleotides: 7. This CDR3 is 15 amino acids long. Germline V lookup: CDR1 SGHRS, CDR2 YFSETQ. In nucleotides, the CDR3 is TGCGCCAGCAGGGAAGGGACAGGGGGCGGTTATGGCTACACCTTC. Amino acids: CASREGTGGGYGYTF.

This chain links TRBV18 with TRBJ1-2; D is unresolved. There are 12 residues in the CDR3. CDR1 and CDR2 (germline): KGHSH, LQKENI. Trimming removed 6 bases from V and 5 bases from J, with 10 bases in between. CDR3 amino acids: CASSNAAYGYTF. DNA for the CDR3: TGTGCCAGCTCGAATGCGGCATATGGCTACACCTTC.

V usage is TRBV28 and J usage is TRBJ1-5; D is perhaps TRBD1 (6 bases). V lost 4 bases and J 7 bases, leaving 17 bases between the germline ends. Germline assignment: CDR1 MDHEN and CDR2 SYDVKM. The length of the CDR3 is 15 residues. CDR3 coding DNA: TGTGCCAGCAGTTCCCTCGGGGGGCTGGAACAGCCCCAGCATTTT. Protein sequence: CASSSLGGLEQPQHF.

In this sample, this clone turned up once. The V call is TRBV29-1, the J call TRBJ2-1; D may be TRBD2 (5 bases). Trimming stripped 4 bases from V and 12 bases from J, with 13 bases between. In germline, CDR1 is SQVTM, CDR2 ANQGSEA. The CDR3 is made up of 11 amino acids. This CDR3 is CSVVVEVGQFF. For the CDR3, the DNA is TGCAGCGTTGTAGTGGAGGTAGGGCAGTTCTTC.

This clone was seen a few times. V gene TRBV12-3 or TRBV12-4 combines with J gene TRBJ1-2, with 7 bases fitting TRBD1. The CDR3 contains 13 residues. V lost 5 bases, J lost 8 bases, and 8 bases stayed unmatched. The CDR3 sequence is CASSPRQGSGYTF. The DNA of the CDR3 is TGTGCCAGCAGTCCTAGACAGGGAAGCGGCTACACCTTC.

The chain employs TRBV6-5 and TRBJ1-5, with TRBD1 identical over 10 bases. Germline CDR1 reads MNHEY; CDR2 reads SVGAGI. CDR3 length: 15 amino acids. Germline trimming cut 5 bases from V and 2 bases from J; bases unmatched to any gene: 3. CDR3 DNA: TGTGCCAGCAGTAGACAGGGGGCAGGCAATCAGCCCCAGCATTTT. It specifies CASSRQGAGNQPQHF.

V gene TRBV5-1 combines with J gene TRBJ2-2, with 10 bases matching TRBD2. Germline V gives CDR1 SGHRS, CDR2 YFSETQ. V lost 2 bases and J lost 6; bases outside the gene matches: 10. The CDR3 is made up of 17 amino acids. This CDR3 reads CASSLEAGGPLAGELFF. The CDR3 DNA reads TGCGCCAGCAGCTTAGAAGCGGGAGGGCCTTTAGCCGGGGAGCTGTTTTTT.

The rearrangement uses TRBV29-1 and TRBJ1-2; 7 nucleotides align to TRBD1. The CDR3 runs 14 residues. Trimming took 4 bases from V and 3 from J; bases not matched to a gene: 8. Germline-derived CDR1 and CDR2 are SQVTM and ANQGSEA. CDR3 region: CSVVGEGGYYGYTF. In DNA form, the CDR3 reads TGCAGCGTTGTGGGGGAAGGGGGCTACTATGGCTACACCTTC.

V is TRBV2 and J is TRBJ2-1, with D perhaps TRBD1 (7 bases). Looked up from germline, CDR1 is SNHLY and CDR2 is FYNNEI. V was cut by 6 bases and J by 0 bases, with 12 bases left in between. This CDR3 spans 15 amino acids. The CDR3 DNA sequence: TGTGCCAGCAGCCAGGGGGGAAACTCCTACAATGAGCAGTTCTTC. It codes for CASSQGGNSYNEQFF.

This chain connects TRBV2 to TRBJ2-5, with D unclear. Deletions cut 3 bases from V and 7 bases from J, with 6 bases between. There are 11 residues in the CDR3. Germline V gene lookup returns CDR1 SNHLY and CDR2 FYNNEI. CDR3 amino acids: CASSDGGTQYF. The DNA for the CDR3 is TGTGCCAGCAGTGACGGTGGGACCCAGTACTTC. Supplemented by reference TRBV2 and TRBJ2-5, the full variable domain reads EPEVTQTPSHQVTQMGQEVILRCVPISNHLYFYWYRQILGQKVEFLVSFYNNEISEKSEIFDDQFSVERPDGSNFTLKIRSTKLEDSAMYFCASSDGGTQYFGPGTRLLVL.

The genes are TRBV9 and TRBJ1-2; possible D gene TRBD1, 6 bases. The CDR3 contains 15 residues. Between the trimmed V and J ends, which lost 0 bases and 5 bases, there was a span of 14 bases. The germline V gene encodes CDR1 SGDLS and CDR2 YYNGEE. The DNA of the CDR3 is TGTGCCAGCAGCGTAGCTACGCAGGGGATGTATGGCTACACCTTC. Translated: CASSVATQGMYGYTF.

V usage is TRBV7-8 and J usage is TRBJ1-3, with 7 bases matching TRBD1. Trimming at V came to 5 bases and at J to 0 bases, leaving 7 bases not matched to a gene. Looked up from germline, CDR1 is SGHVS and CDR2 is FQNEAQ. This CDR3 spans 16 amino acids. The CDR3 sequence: CASSLLGQYSGNTIYF. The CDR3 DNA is TGTGCCAGCAGCCTTCTGGGACAGTACTCTGGAAACACCATATATTTT.

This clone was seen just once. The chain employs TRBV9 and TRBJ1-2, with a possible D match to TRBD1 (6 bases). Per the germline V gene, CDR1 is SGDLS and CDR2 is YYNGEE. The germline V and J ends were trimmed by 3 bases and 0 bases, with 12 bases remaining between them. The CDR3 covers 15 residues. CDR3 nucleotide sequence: TGTGCCAGCAGCGCGAGACAGGCGGCTAACTATGGCTACACCTTC. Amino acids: CASSARQAANYGYTF. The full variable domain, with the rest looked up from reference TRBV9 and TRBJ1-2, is DSGVTQTPKHLITATGQRVTLRCSPRSGDLSVYWYQQSLDQGLQFLIQYYNGEERAKGNILERFSAQQFPDLHSELNLSSLELGDSALYFCASSARQAANYGYTFGSGTRLTVV.

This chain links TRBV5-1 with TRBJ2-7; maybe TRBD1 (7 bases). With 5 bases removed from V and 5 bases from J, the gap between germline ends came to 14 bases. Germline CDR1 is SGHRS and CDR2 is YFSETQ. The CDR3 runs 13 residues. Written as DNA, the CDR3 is TGCGCCAGCAGGCAGGGGGAGGTCCACGAGCAGTACTTC. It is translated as CASRQGEVHEQYF.

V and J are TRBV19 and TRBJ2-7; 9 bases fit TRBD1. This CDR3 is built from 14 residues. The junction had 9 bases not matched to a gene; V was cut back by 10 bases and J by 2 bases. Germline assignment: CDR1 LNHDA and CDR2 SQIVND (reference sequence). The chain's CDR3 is CATSSGTGPYEQYF. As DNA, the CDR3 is TGTGCCACCAGCTCCGGGACAGGGCCCTACGAGCAGTACTTC.